Listed below are T cell receptor beta chains from one sample, sequenced in a study of cytomegalovirus exposure and HLA in healthy donors. This table comes from immunoSEQ multiplex PCR, and its TCRdb copy is limited to in-frame clones, with some not included. The table lists about 160,000 clones, around four fifths of them singletons. Sequenced material: PBMCs. Every receptor here comes from a woman aged 25 to 39 in good health and CMV-seronegative. Both conserved end residues are part of each CDR3. Fields, in order: clone size, J gene, V gene, D gene, CDR3 protein, CDR3 DNA. D genes are given only for firm matches. A row's size may be missing; if present it is once, few, many or a size class.

NA	TRBJ2-3	TRBV5-4	TRBD2	CASSLDRRLAGGRSTDTQYF	TGTGCCAGCAGCTTGGATCGCCGACTAGCGGGGGGGCGGAGCACAGATACGCAGTATTTT
few	TRBJ2-3	TRBV27	TRBD2	CASRSLAGGKPYGTDTQYF	TGTGCCAGCAGGTCCCTAGCGGGGGGTAAACCCTACGGCACAGATACGCAGTATTTT
NA	TRBJ2-1	TRBV19	TRBD1	CASSIGGGQGIYNEQFF	TGTGCCAGTAGTATAGGGGGAGGACAGGGAATCTACAATGAGCAGTTCTTC
NA	TRBJ1-1	TRBV7-8	NA	CASSFLGGGNTEAFF	TGTGCCAGCAGCTTCTTGGGTGGAGGGAACACTGAAGCTTTCTTT
few	TRBJ1-1	TRBV6-5	TRBD1	CASKQGDRTEAFF	TGTGCCAGCAAACAGGGGGACCGCACTGAAGCTTTCTTT
NA	TRBJ2-7	TRBV5-6	TRBD1	CASSPRDRIHEQYF	TGTGCCAGCAGCCCCCGGGACAGGATCCACGAGCAGTACTTC
NA	TRBJ2-7	TRBV7-9	NA	CASSLFQETGQYF	TGTGCCAGCAGCCTATTTCAGGAGACAGGGCAGTACTTC
NA	TRBJ2-1	TRBV9	TRBD2	CASSVALAGGLNEQFF	TGTGCCAGCAGCGTAGCATTAGCGGGGGGGCTGAATGAGCAGTTCTTC
once	TRBJ1-5	TRBV19	NA	CASSIERNSNQPQHF	TGTGCCAGTAGTATAGAGAGAAATAGCAATCAGCCCCAGCATTTT
NA	TRBJ1-2	TRBV2	NA	CASSEGGARGYTF	TGTGCCAGCAGTGAGGGGGGGGCGCGGGGCTACACCTTC
NA	TRBJ2-7	TRBV5-1	TRBD1	CASSLVPDRAGDEQYF	TGCGCCAGCAGCTTGGTTCCAGACAGGGCGGGCGACGAGCAGTACTTC
NA	TRBJ1-1	TRBV6-6	TRBD1	CASSYQGAWKAFF	TGTGCCAGCAGTTACCAGGGGGCCTGGAAAGCTTTCTTT
NA	TRBJ2-2	TRBV28	TRBD1	CASWGTGATGELFF	TGTGCCAGCTGGGGGACAGGAGCCACCGGGGAGCTGTTTTTT
NA	TRBJ1-4	TRBV6-5	NA	CASSYSPSEKLFF	TGTGCCAGCAGTTACTCTCCCTCGGAAAAACTGTTTTTT
NA	TRBJ2-1	TRBV13	NA	CASSLGLSYNEQFF	TGTGCCAGCAGCTTAGGCCTCAGCTACAATGAGCAGTTCTTC
NA	TRBJ1-4	TRBV30	NA	CAWSPLGARKLFF	TGTGCCTGGAGCCCACTGGGAGCCAGAAAACTGTTTTTT
NA	TRBJ2-7	TRBV7-6	TRBD1	CASSSQGAGLPYEQYF	TGTGCCAGCAGCTCACAGGGGGCGGGTTTACCCTACGAGCAGTACTTC
NA	TRBJ2-3	TRBV19	TRBD1	CASSTSKGWTGGVSDTQYF	TGTGCCAGTAGTACGTCTAAGGGGTGGACAGGGGGTGTTTCAGATACGCAGTATTTT
few	TRBJ2-7	TRBV10-3	TRBD2	CAISATGEGFYEQYF	TGTGCCATCAGTGCCACCGGGGAGGGATTCTACGAGCAGTACTTC
NA	TRBJ2-1	TRBV27	TRBD2	CASRAGLAGSNEQFF	TGTGCCAGCCGTGCAGGTCTAGCGGGCAGCAATGAGCAGTTCTTC
NA	TRBJ2-1	TRBV7-2	TRBD1	CASSRTRDSILLHGEQFF	TGTGCCAGCAGTCGAACCCGGGACAGCATTCTCCTTCACGGTGAGCAGTTCTTC
NA	TRBJ1-6	TRBV27	NA	CASSLYSLVGSPLHF	TGTGCCAGCAGTTTATACAGCCTGGTGGGTTCACCCCTCCACTTT
NA	TRBJ1-2	TRBV7-2	NA	CASSLDSGTGGYTF	TGTGCCAGCAGCTTAGACAGCGGAACCGGGGGCTACACCTTC
NA	TRBJ1-2	TRBV7-8	TRBD1	CASSLPGGLSWDGYTF	TGTGCCAGCAGCTTACCAGGGGGCTTGAGTTGGGATGGCTACACCTTC
NA	TRBJ1-1	TRBV7-8	NA	CASSLVQNTEAFF	TGTGCCAGCAGCTTAGTCCAGAACACTGAAGCTTTCTTT
few	TRBJ1-1	TRBV28	NA	CASKFRAGAAEAFF	TGTGCCAGCAAATTTAGGGCAGGGGCGGCTGAAGCTTTCTTT
NA	TRBJ1-2	TRBV4-2	NA	CASSQDGQVANGYTF	TGTGCCAGCAGCCAAGATGGGCAGGTGGCTAATGGCTACACCTTC
NA	TRBJ2-7	TRBV5-1	NA	CASSLGDTYEQYF	TGCGCCAGCAGCTTGGGAGATACCTACGAGCAGTACTTC
NA	TRBJ1-6	TRBV6-5	NA	CASSYSRADNSPLHF	TGTGCCAGCAGTTACTCCAGGGCTGATAATTCACCCCTCCACTTT
NA	TRBJ1-2	TRBV28	NA	CASSRDTYGYTF	TGTGCCAGCAGCCGAGACACCTATGGCTACACCTTC
NA	TRBJ1-2	TRBV4-1	NA	CASSQFPGLLYGYTF	TGCGCCAGCAGCCAATTTCCAGGGTTACTCTATGGCTACACCTTC
NA	TRBJ1-5	TRBV25-1	TRBD1	CASSATGAYNQPQHF	TGTGCCAGCAGTGCAACAGGGGCCTACAATCAGCCCCAGCATTTT
NA	TRBJ2-7	TRBV27	NA	CASSLLGGEQYF	TGTGCCAGCAGTTTATTGGGGGGAGAGCAGTACTTC
NA	TRBJ1-5	TRBV28	TRBD1	CASNDQNRGNQPQHF	TGTGCCAGCAACGATCAAAACAGGGGGAATCAGCCCCAGCATTTT
NA	TRBJ1-5	TRBV5-8	TRBD1	CASSRDRIQPQHF	TGTGCCAGCAGCCGGGACAGGATACAGCCCCAGCATTTT
NA	TRBJ1-6	TRBV28	NA	CASTDNSPLHF	TGTGCCAGCACAGATAATTCACCCCTCCACTTT
NA	TRBJ1-5	TRBV6-1	TRBD1	CASSEMGQGVQPQHF	TGTGCCAGCAGTGAAATGGGACAGGGGGTTCAGCCCCAGCATTTT
few	TRBJ2-3	TRBV5-6	NA	CASSPRDAATQYF	TGTGCCAGCAGCCCGCGGGACGCCGCGACGCAGTATTTT
NA	TRBJ2-7	TRBV25-1	TRBD1	CASRLTGTGNEQYF	TGTGCCAGCAGATTGACAGGGACCGGGAACGAGCAGTACTTC
once	TRBJ1-5	TRBV6-1	TRBD1	CASSATGGRGNQPQHF	TGTGCCAGCAGTGCCACAGGGGGGCGGGGCAATCAGCCCCAGCATTTT
NA	TRBJ1-1	TRBV2	TRBD1	CASSEGQEAFF	TGTGCCAGCAGTGAGGGACAGGAAGCTTTCTTT
NA	TRBJ1-2	TRBV30	NA	CAWSSNYGYTF	TGTGCCTGGAGTTCGAACTATGGCTACACCTTC
NA	TRBJ1-5	TRBV5-5	NA	CASSRWEGNQPQHF	TGTGCCAGCAGCCGGTGGGAGGGCAATCAGCCCCAGCATTTT
NA	TRBJ1-6	TRBV28	NA	CASSSLESALHF	TGTGCCAGCAGTTCGCTTGAGTCGGCCCTCCACTTT
NA	TRBJ1-5	TRBV19	TRBD1	CASSTGRQGGNQPQHF	TGTGCCAGTAGTACCGGACGACAGGGTGGCAATCAGCCCCAGCATTTT
few	TRBJ1-2	TRBV7-8	NA	CASSSGVHWGYTF	TGTGCCAGCAGCTCCGGGGTCCATTGGGGCTACACCTTC
NA	TRBJ2-1	TRBV5-1	TRBD2	CASRQTSGSYNEQFF	TGCGCCAGCAGACAAACTAGCGGATCCTACAATGAGCAGTTCTTC
NA	TRBJ2-2	TRBV2	NA	CASSEALRDTGELFF	TGTGCCAGCAGTGAAGCGCTTCGGGACACCGGGGAGCTGTTTTTT
NA	TRBJ2-5	TRBV2	NA	CASSGSPRETQYF	TGTGCCAGCAGTGGATCCCCTAGGGAGACCCAGTACTTC
NA	TRBJ2-1	TRBV29-1	NA	CSVAGQGRDRRVQFF	TGCAGCGTGGCCGGACAAGGTCGCGATCGGAGGGTGCAGTTCTTC
NA	TRBJ2-3	TRBV6-1	TRBD1	CAGSVTGGADTQYF	TGTGCCGGCAGTGTTACAGGGGGAGCAGATACGCAGTATTTT
NA	TRBJ2-7	TRBV7-8	NA	CASKEKQAYEQYF	TGTGCCAGCAAGGAAAAACAGGCATACGAGCAGTACTTC